A single sample gave rise to the 15 T cell receptor beta chains below, sequenced in a study of T cell responses to AZD1222 COVID-19 vaccine. This table comes from immunoSEQ multiplex PCR, and its TCRdb copy is limited to in-frame clones, with some not included. This repertoire shows tens of thousands of clones, 65% to 85% found once; its top ten account for 15% to 20%. The source was peripheral blood, collected 28 days after the second AZD1222 dose. All receptors derive from an adult who received the AZD1222 COVID-19 vaccine.

The chain links TRBV21-1 to TRBJ2-7. TRBV21-1 is reported as a pseudogene. This CDR3 is built from 15 residues. The CDR3 loop reads CASSTWQVGVDEQYF. CDR3 bases: TGTGCCAGCAGCACCTGGCAGGTAGGAGTGGACGAGCAGTACTTC.

V usage is TRBV19 and J usage is TRBJ1-5; TRBD1 agrees at 8 bases. CDR1 and CDR2 (germline): LNHDA, SQIVND (reference sequence). This CDR3 is 14 amino acids long. V dropped 3 bases and J dropped 5; count of bases not matched to a gene: 3. CDR3 DNA sequence: TGTGCCAGTAGTATTCAGGGGGCACATCAGCCCCAGCATTTT. Amino acids: CASSIQGAHQPQHF.

This clone has a handful of counts. The rearrangement uses TRBV6-5 and TRBJ2-7; tentatively, D is TRBD1 or TRBD2 (6 bases each). This CDR3 has 15 amino acids. CDR1 is MNHEY, CDR2 SVGAGI, per germline. V lost 6 bases and J lost 2, with 17 bases in between. The CDR3: CASRPTGTGTYEQYF. The CDR3 DNA is TGTGCCAGCAGACCTACAGGGACTGGGACCTACGAGCAGTACTTC.

This sequence joins TRBV21-1 and TRBJ1-2; the D call in the table, TRBD1, was not verified against the DNA. TRBV21-1 is a known pseudogene. CDR3 length: 15 residues. The CDR3 nucleotides are TGTGCCAGCAGCAAAGCGCTCAGGGGCGACTATGGCTACACCTTC. It translates to CASSKALRGDYGYTF.

The chain uses TRBV30 and TRBJ1-5; 10 nucleotides align to TRBD1. The CDR3 has 16 amino acids. Losses at the gene ends were 1 base for V and 4 bases for J; bases not matched to a gene: 7. Germline assignment: CDR1 GTSNPN and CDR2 SVGIG (reference sequence). In DNA, the CDR3 is TGTGCCTGGAGTGCCCGGGACAGGGGTTCGAATCAGCCCCAGCATTTT. It specifies CAWSARDRGSNQPQHF.

The chain links TRBV19 to TRBJ1-5; no clear D gene. Germline-derived CDR1 and CDR2 are LNHDA and SQIVND (reference sequence). V was cut by 5 bases and J by 3 bases, with 8 bases left in between. The CDR3 loop spans 13 amino acids. As DNA, the CDR3 is TGTGCCAGTAGTGTCCTCAACAATCAGCCCCAGCATTTT. Translated, it gives CASSVLNNQPQHF. Based on the CDR3 plus reference TRBV19 and TRBJ1-5, the full variable domain is DGGITQSPKYLFRKEGQNVTLSCEQNLNHDAMYWYRQDPGQGLRLIYYSQIVNDFQKGDIAEGYSVSREKKESFPLTVTSAQKNPTAFYLCASSVLNNQPQHFGDGTRLSIL.

The rearrangement uses TRBV3-1 (or the pseudogene TRBV3-2) and TRBJ1-1; 8 bases fit TRBD1. The V and J ends lost 2 bases and 3 bases, in that order; junction bases with no gene match: 5. The CDR3 has 15 amino acids. In germline, CDR1 is LGHDT, CDR2 YNNKEL (reference sequence). The CDR3 DNA follows: TGTGCCAGCAGCCAAAATCAGGGGGCATACACTGAAGCTTTCTTT. This translates into CASSQNQGAYTEAFF.

The chain couples TRBV10-3 to TRBJ1-5; D might be TRBD1 (6 bases). Trimming pared 3 bases from V and 7 bases from J, leaving 22 bases between. Germline V gene data show CDR1 as ENHRY and CDR2 as SYGVKD. The CDR3 totals 17 residues. CDR3 protein: CAISDLQGRLVGQPQHF. Here the CDR3 DNA reads TGTGCCATCAGTGACCTACAGGGAAGATTGGTGGGGCAGCCCCAGCATTTT.

This sequence joins TRBV24-1 and TRBJ2-5; D possibly corresponds to TRBD1 (6 bases). The germline V gene encodes CDR1 KGHDR and CDR2 SFDVKD. This CDR3 comprises 15 residues. Trimming took 3 bases from V and 3 from J, leaving 13 bases between them. CDR3 loop: CATSDQRTVKETQYF. The CDR3 DNA sequence: TGTGCCACCAGTGATCAGCGGACAGTTAAAGAGACCCAGTACTTC.

CDR3 amino acids: CASSPGSGGANIQYF. DNA of the CDR3: TGTGCCAGCAGCCCTGGCAGCGGGGGGGCAAACATTCAGTACTTC. The chain links TRBV7-8 to TRBJ2-4, with TRBD2 matching 10 bases. V lost 5 bases, J lost 6 bases, and 7 bases stayed unmatched. The CDR3 is 15 amino acids. Germline V gene data show CDR1 as SGHVS and CDR2 as FQNEAQ. Full variable domain (missing parts from reference TRBV7-8 and TRBJ2-4): GAGVSQSPRYKVAKRGQDVALRCDPISGHVSLFWYQQALGQGPEFLTYFQNEAQLDKSGLPSDRFFAERPEGSVSTLKIQRTQQEDSAVYLCASSPGSGGANIQYFGAGTRLSVL.

The chain joins TRBV4-1 to TRBJ2-7, with D unclear. V dropped 0 bases and J dropped 6 bases, with 15 bases sitting between them. Germline CDR1 is MGHRA and CDR2 is YSYEKL. The CDR3 runs 15 residues. CDR3 amino acids: CASSQEVGLVGEQYF. DNA of the CDR3: TGCGCCAGCAGCCAAGAAGTAGGCCTAGTGGGCGAGCAGTACTTC.

This chain uses TRBV18 with TRBJ1-2; TRBD1 aligns across 7 bases. CDR3 length equals 13 residues. Looked up from germline, CDR1 is KGHSH and CDR2 is LQKENI. J lost 7 bases, V lost 6 bases, and 8 bases had no gene match. The CDR3 here is CASSPGTEIGYTF. DNA of the CDR3: TGTGCCAGCTCCCCCGGGACAGAGATTGGCTACACCTTC.

CDR3 in amino acids: CASSVAVGTTEAFF. Written as DNA, the CDR3 is TGTGCCAGCAGCGTAGCTGTGGGGACCACTGAAGCTTTCTTT. The V and J genes are TRBV9 and TRBJ1-1; tentatively, D is TRBD1 (5 bases). This CDR3 is built from 14 residues. Trimming took 0 bases from V and 4 from J, leaving 10 bases between them. The V gene's germline CDR1 is SGDLS and CDR2 YYNGEE.

This chain uses TRBV9 with TRBJ2-3; D is perhaps TRBD2 (5 bases). The CDR3 runs 15 residues. The V gene lost 3 bases and the J gene lost 1 base, with 12 bases spanning the gap. Germline V gene data show CDR1 as SGDLS and CDR2 as YYNGEE. This CDR3 is CASSDGLGGTDTQYF. The CDR3 DNA sequence: TGTGCCAGCAGCGATGGGCTCGGGGGCACAGATACGCAGTATTTT. Full variable domain (rest looked up from reference TRBV9 and TRBJ2-3): DSGVTQTPKHLITATGQRVTLRCSPRSGDLSVYWYQQSLDQGLQFLIQYYNGEERAKGNILERFSAQQFPDLHSELNLSSLELGDSALYFCASSDGLGGTDTQYFGPGTRLTVL.

The chain is built from TRBV3-1 (or the pseudogene TRBV3-2) and TRBJ2-7; 10 nucleotides agree with TRBD2. Germline V lookup: CDR1 LGHDT, CDR2 YNNKEL (reference sequence). There are 16 residues in the CDR3. Losses at the gene ends were 1 base for V and 4 bases for J; bases not matched to a gene: 7. The CDR3 coding sequence is TGTGCCAGCAGCCAAGGACCGGGACTAGCGTTATACGAGCAGTACTTC. This gives the protein CASSQGPGLALYEQYF.